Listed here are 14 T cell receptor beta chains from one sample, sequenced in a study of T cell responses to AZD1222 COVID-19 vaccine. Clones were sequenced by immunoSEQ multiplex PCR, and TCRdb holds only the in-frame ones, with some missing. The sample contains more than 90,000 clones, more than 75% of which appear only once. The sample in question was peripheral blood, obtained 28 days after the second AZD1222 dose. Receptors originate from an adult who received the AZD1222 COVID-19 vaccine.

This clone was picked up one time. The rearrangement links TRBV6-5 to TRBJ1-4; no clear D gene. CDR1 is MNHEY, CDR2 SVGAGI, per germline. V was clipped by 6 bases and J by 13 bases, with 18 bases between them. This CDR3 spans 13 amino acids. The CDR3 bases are TGTGCCAGCAGGGCGACGGTCCGGGGAATACTGTTTTTT. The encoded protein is CASRATVRGILFF.

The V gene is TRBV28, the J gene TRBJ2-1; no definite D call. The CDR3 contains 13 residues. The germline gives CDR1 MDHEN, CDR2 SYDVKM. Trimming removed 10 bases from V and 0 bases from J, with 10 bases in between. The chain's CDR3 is CAIAITSYNEQFF. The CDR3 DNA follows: TGTGCCATCGCGATTACCTCCTACAATGAGCAGTTCTTC.

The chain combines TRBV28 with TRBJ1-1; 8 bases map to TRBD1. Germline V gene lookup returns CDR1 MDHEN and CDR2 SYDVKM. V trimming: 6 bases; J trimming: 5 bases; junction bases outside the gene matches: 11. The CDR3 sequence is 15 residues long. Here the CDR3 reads CASSPTDRGRTEAFF. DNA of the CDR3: TGTGCCAGCAGCCCAACCGACAGGGGAAGAACTGAAGCTTTCTTT.

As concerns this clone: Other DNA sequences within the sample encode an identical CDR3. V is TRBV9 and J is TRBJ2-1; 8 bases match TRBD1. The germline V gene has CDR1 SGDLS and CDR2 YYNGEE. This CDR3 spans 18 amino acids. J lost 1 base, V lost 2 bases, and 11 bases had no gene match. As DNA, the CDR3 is TGTGCCAGCAGCGTGCCACGATCGACAGGGGAATCCTACAATGAGCAGTTCTTC. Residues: CASSVPRSTGESYNEQFF.

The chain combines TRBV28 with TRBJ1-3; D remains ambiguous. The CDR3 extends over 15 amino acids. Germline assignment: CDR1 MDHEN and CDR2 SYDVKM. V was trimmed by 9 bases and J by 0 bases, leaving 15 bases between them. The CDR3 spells CASYSGIISGNTIYF. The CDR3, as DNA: TGTGCCAGTTACTCTGGGATCATCTCTGGAAACACCATATATTTT.

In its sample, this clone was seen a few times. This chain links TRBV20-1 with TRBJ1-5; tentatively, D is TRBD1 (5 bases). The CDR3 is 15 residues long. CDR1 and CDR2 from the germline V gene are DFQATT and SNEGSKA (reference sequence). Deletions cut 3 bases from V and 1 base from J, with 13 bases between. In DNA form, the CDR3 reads TGCAGTGCTAGTTCGCAGGGAGGGAGCAATCAGCCCCAGCATTTT. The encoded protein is CSASSQGGSNQPQHF.

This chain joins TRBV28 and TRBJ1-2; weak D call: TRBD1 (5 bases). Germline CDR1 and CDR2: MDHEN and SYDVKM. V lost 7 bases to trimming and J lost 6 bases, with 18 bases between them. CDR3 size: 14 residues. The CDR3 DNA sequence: TGTGCCAGCACAGGCTTTGGGGGGAATGATGGCTACACCTTC. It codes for CASTGFGGNDGYTF.

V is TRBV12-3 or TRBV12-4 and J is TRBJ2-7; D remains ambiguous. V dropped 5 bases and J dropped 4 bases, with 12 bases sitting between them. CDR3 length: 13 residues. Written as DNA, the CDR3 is TGTGCCAGCAGTGCGGTTGGACCTTACGAGCAGTACTTC. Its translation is CASSAVGPYEQYF.

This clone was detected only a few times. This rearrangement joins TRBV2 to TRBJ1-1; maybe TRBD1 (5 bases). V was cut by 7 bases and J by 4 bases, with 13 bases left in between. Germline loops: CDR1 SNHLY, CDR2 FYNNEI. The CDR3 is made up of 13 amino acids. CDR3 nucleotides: TGTGCCAGCAACTCGTGGGGCGGCACTGAAGCTTTCTTT. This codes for CASNSWGGTEAFF.

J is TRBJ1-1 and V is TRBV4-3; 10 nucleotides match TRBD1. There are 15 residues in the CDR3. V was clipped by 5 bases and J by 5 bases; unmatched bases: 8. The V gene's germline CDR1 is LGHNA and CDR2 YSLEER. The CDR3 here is CASSVDRGLETEAFF. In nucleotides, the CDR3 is TGCGCCAGCAGCGTAGACAGGGGGCTGGAGACTGAAGCTTTCTTT.

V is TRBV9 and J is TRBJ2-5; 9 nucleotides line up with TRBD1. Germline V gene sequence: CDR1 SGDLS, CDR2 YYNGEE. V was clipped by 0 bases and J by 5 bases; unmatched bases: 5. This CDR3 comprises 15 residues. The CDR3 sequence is CASSVGQGGGETQYF. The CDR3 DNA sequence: TGTGCCAGCAGCGTAGGACAGGGGGGAGGGGAGACCCAGTACTTC.

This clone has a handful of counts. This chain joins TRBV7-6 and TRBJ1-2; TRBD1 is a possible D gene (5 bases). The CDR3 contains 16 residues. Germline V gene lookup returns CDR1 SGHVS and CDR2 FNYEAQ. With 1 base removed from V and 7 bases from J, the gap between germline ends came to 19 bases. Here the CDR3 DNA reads TGTGCCAGCAGCTTAGGCGGGACGGCGGATTTCGCTGGCTACACCTTC. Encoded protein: CASSLGGTADFAGYTF.

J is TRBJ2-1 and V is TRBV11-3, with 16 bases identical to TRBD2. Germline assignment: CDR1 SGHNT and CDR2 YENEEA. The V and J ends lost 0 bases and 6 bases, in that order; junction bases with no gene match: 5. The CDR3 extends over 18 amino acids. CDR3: CASSLDSGLAGGFNEQFF. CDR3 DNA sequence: TGTGCCAGCAGCTTAGATTCGGGACTAGCGGGGGGGTTCAATGAGCAGTTCTTC.

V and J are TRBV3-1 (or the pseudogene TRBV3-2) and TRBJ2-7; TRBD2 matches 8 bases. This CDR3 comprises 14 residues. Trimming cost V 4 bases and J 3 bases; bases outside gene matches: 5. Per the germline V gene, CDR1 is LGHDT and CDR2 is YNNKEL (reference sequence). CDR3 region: CASSPPGTSYEQYF. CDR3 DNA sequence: TGTGCCAGCAGCCCCCCCGGGACTAGCTACGAGCAGTACTTC.